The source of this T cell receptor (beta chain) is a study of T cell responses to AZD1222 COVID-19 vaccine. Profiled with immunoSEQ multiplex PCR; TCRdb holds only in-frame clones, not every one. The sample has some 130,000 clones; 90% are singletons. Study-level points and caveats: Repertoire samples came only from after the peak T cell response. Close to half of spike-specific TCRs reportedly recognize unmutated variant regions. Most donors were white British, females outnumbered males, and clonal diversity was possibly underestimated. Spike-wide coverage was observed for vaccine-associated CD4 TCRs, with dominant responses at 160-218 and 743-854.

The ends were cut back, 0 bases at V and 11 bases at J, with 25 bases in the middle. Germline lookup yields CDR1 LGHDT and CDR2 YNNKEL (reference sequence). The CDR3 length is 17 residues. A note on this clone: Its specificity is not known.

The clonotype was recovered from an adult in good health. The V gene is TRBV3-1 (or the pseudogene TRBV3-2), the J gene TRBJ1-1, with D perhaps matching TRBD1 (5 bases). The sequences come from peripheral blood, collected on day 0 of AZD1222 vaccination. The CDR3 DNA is TGTGCCAGCAGCCAAGAGGGGGGTTGGGCGGACCGCTTCAGGGCTTTCTTT. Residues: CASSQEGGWADRFRAFF.